These T cell receptor beta chains were read from a single sample in a study of CD8+ T cells in alopecia areata. TCRdb's copy holds only in-frame clones and misses some; the assay was immunoSEQ multiplex PCR. The sample yields approximately 280,000 clones, about 62% seen once. The sample consisted of CD4+ T cells sorted from blood, taken at week 24, from a patient treated with tofacitinib. The receptor set was obtained from a human donor with alopecia areata. The CDR3 runs from the conserved cysteine through the conserved F or W. The D gene is left open where the match is weak. Not every row has a clone size; where given, it reads once, few, many or a size class.

v_call	cdr3_length	j_call	clone_size	d_call	cdr3_aa	cdr3_nt
TRBV5-4	14	TRBJ2-5	-	-	CASSSQQGRETQYF	TGTGCCAGCAGCTCGCAACAGGGTCGGGAGACCCAGTACTTC
TRBV30	13	TRBJ2-3	-	-	CAWSVNWADTQYF	TGTGCCTGGAGTGTAAATTGGGCAGATACGCAGTATTTT
TRBV9	14	TRBJ2-3	-	-	CASRPGVGTDTQYF	TGTGCCAGCAGACCGGGGGTCGGCACAGATACGCAGTATTTT
TRBV11-2	15	TRBJ1-1	-	TRBD1	CASSSGDRGGTEAFF	TGTGCCAGCAGCTCGGGGGACAGGGGTGGGACTGAAGCTTTCTTT
TRBV29-1	13	TRBJ1-1	-	-	CSVSPGVNTEAFF	TGCAGCGTCTCTCCGGGAGTGAACACTGAAGCTTTCTTT
TRBV7-2	13	TRBJ2-5	-	-	CASSLVFEETQYF	TGTGCCAGCAGCTTAGTGTTCGAAGAGACCCAGTACTTC
TRBV10-3	11	TRBJ2-5	few	-	CAISEGETQYF	TGTGCCATCAGTGAGGGGGAGACCCAGTACTTC
TRBV30	13	TRBJ1-6	-	TRBD1	CAWKGTGDSPLHF	TGTGCCTGGAAGGGCACAGGGGATTCACCCCTCCACTTT
TRBV4-1	15	TRBJ2-5	-	TRBD2	CASSRTRDYQETQYF	TGCGCCAGCAGCCGGACCCGGGACTATCAAGAGACCCAGTACTTC
TRBV7-2	17	TRBJ2-3	few	TRBD2	CASSPSGRGGSTDTQYF	TGTGCCAGCAGCCCCTCGGGGCGGGGGGGTAGCACAGATACGCAGTATTTT
TRBV9	15	TRBJ2-4	few	-	CASSLSGVAKNIQYF	TGTGCCAGCAGCCTTTCGGGGGTAGCCAAAAACATTCAGTACTTC
TRBV4-2	15	TRBJ1-1	-	-	CASSQDHRTNTEAFF	TGTGCCAGCAGCCAAGACCATCGGACAAACACTGAAGCTTTCTTT
TRBV29-1	11	TRBJ1-1	-	TRBD1	CSATGGPEAFF	TGCAGCGCCACAGGGGGCCCTGAAGCTTTCTTT
TRBV7-2	14	TRBJ1-5	once	-	CASSLYRANQPQHF	TGTGCCAGCAGCCTATACAGGGCCAATCAGCCCCAGCATTTT
TRBV11-2	11	TRBJ2-1	few	-	CASSLTREQFF	TGTGCCAGCAGCCTGACGCGTGAGCAGTTCTTC
TRBV5-1	13	TRBJ1-5	-	-	CASSTGRNQPQHF	TGCGCCAGCAGCACGGGACGCAATCAGCCCCAGCATTTT
TRBV2	15	TRBJ2-3	-	-	CASSREGRFTDTQYF	TGTGCCAGCAGTCGAGAGGGCAGGTTCACAGATACGCAGTATTTT
TRBV11-3	13	TRBJ2-1	-	TRBD2	CASSWEGNNEQFF	TGTGCCAGCAGCTGGGAGGGGAACAATGAGCAGTTCTTC
TRBV5-6	17	TRBJ1-6	-	TRBD1	CASSSTGQGWGNSPLHF	TGTGCCAGCAGCTCAACGGGACAGGGGTGGGGTAATTCACCCCTCCACTTT
TRBV4-1	14	TRBJ2-4	-	TRBD2	CASSQDWGRGIQYF	TGCGCCAGCAGCCAAGATTGGGGGAGGGGCATTCAGTACTTC